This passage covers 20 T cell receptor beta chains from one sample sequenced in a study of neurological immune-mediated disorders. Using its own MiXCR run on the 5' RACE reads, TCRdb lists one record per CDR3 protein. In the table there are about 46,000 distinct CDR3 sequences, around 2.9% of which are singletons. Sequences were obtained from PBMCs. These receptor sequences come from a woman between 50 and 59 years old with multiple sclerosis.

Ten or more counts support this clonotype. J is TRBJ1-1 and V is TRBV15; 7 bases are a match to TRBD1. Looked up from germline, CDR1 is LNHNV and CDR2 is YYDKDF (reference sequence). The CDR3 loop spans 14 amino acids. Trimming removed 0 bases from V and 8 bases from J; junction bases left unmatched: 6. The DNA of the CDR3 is TGTGCCACCAGCAGAGATGCGGGGACAGCCGAAGCTTTCTTT. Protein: CATSRDAGTAEAFF.

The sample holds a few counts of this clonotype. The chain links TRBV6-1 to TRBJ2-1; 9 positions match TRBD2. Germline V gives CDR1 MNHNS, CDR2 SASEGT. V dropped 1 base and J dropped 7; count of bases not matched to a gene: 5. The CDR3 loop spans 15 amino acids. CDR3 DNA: TGTGCCAGCAGTGAAGACGGCGGGGGGGGAAATGAGCAGTTCTTC. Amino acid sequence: CASSEDGGGGNEQFF.

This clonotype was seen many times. The DNA for the CDR3 is TGTGCCAGCAGACTGGGACAGGGTTTAGCGCAGTACTTC. Encoded protein: CASRLGQGLAQYF. This sequence joins TRBV6-1 and TRBJ2-7; 9 bases map to TRBD1. The V gene's germline CDR1 is MNHNS and CDR2 SASEGT. The V and J ends lost 6 bases and 9 bases, in that order; junction bases with no gene match: 9. There are 13 residues in the CDR3.

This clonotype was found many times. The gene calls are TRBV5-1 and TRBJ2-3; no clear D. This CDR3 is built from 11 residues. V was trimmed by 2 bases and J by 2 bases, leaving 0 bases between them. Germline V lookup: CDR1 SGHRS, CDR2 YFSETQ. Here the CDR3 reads CASSFTDTQYF. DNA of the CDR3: TGCGCCAGCAGCTTCACAGATACGCAGTATTTT.

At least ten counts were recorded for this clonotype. CDR3: CASKPLGGQGAFF. Here the CDR3 DNA reads TGTGCCAGCAAACCCCTCGGGGGGCAGGGAGCTTTCTTT. This rearrangement joins TRBV27 to TRBJ1-1, with D possibly matching TRBD1 (6 bases). The ends were cut back, 7 bases at V and 10 bases at J, with 19 bases in the middle. The germline gives CDR1 MNHEY, CDR2 SMNVEV (reference sequence). CDR3 size: 13 residues.

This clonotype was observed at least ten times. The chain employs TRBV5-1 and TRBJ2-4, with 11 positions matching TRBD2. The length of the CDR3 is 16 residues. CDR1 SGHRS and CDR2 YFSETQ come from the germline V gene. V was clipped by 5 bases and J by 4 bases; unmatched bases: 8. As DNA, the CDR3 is TGCGCCAGCAGTCCAACTAGCGGGGGACTGAAAAACATTCAGTACTTC. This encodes CASSPTSGGLKNIQYF. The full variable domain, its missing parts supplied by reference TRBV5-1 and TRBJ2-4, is KAGVTQTPRYLIKTRGQQVTLSCSPISGHRSVSWYQQTPGQGLQFLFEYFSETQRNKGNFPGRFSGRQFSNSRSEMNVSTLELGDSALYLCASSPTSGGLKNIQYFGAGTRLSVL.

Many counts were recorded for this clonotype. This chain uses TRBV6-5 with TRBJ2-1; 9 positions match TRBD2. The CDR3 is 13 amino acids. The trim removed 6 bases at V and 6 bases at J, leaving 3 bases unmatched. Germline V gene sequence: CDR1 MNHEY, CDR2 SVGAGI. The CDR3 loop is CASSSGLANEQFF. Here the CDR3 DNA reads TGTGCCAGCAGCTCGGGACTAGCCAATGAGCAGTTCTTC.

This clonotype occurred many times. The CDR3 loop reads CASNGMGSGGLNEQFF. In nucleotides, the CDR3 is TGTGCCAGCAACGGAATGGGTAGCGGGGGCCTCAATGAGCAGTTCTTC. The V gene is TRBV5-6, the J gene TRBJ2-1; TRBD2 matches 9 bases. Germline V gives CDR1 SGHDT, CDR2 YYEEEE. This CDR3 spans 16 amino acids. J lost 6 bases, V lost 6 bases, and 13 bases had no gene match.

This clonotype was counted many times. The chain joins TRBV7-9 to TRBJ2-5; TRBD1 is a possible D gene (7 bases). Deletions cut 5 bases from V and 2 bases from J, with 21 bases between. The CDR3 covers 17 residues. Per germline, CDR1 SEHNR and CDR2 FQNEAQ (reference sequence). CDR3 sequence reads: CASSAGGGGRGQETQYF. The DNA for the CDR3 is TGTGCCAGCAGCGCCGGTGGAGGGGGCCGGGGGCAAGAGACCCAGTACTTC.

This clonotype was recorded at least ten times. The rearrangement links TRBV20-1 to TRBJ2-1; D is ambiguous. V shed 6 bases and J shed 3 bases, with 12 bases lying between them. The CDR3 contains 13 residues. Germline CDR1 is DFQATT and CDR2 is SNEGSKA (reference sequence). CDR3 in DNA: TGCAGTGCATCCAAGGGTGACTACAATGAGCAGTTCTTC. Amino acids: CSASKGDYNEQFF.

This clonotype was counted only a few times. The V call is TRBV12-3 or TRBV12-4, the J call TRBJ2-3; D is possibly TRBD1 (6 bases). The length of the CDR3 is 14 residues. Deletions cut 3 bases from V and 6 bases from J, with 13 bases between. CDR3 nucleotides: TGTGCCAGCAGTTTCAGGCAGGGGTCGGATACGCAGTATTTT. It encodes CASSFRQGSDTQYF.

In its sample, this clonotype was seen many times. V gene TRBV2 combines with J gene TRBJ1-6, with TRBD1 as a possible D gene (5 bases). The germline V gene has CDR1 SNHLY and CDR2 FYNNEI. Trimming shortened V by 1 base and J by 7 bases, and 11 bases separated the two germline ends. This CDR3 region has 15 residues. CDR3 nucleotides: TGTGCCAGCAGTGAAGACAGGCGTGTGAATTCACCCCTCCACTTT. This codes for CASSEDRRVNSPLHF.

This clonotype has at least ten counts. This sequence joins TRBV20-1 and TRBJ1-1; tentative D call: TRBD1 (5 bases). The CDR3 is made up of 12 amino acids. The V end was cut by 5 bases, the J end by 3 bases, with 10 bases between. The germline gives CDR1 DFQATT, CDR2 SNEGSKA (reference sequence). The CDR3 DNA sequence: TGCAGTGCTGTAGACAGTTACACTGAAGCTTTCTTT. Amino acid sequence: CSAVDSYTEAFF.

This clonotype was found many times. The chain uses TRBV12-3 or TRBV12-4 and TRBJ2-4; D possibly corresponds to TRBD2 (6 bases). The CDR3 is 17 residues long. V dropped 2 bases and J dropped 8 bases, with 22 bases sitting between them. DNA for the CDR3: TGTGCCAGCAGTTTATGGGGGGTTGGGCAGATTAACTACATTCAGTACTTC. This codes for CASSLWGVGQINYIQYF.

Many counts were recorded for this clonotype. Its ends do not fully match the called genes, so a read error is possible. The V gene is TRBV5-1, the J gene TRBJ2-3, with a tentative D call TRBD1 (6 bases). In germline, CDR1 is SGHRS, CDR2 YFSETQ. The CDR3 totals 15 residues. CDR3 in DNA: TGCGCCAGCAGGAACGGGACACTCAGGGGAGATCCGCAGTATTTT. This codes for CASRNGTLRGDPQYF. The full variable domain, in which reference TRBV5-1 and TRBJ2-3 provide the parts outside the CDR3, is KAGVTQTPRYLIKTRGQQVTLSCSPISGHRSVSWYQQTPGQGLQFLFEYFSETQRNKGNFPGRFSGRQFSNSRSEMNVSTLELGDSALYLCASRNGTLRGDPQYFGPGTRLTVL.

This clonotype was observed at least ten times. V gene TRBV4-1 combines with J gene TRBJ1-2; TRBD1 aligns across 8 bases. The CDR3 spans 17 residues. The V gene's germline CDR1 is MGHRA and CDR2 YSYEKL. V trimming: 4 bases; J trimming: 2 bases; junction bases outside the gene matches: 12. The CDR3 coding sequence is TGCGCCAGCAGCCCGAATCCCGGGACAGGCAGAAACTATGGCTACACCTTC. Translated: CASSPNPGTGRNYGYTF.

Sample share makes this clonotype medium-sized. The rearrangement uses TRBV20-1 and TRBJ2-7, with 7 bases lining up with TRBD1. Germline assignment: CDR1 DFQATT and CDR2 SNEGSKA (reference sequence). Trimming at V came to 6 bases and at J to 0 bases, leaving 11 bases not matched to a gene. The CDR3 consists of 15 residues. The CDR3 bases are TGCAGTGCCCCCCAGACCCGGGACAGCTCCTACGAGCAGTACTTC. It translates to CSAPQTRDSSYEQYF.

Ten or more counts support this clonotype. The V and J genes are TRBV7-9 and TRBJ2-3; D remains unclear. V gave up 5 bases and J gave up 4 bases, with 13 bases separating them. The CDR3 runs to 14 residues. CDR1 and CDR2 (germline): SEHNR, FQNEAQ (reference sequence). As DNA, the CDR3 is TGTGCCAGCAGCCCAGTTGAGTCGCCAGATACGCAGTATTTT. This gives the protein CASSPVESPDTQYF.

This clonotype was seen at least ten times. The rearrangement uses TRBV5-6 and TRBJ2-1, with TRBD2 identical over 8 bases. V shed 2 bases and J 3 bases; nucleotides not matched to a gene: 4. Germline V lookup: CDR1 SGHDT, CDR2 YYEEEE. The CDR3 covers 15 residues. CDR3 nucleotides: TGTGCCAGCAGCTTCGTGGGACTAGGCTACAATGAGCAGTTCTTC. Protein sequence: CASSFVGLGYNEQFF.

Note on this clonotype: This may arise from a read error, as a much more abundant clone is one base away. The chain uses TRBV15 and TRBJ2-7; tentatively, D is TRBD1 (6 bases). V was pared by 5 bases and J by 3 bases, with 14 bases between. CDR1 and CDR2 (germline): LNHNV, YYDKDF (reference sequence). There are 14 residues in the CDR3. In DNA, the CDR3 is TGTGCCACCAGCGTTCGAAAGGGGGACTACGAGCAGTACTTC. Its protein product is CATSVRKGDYEQYF.